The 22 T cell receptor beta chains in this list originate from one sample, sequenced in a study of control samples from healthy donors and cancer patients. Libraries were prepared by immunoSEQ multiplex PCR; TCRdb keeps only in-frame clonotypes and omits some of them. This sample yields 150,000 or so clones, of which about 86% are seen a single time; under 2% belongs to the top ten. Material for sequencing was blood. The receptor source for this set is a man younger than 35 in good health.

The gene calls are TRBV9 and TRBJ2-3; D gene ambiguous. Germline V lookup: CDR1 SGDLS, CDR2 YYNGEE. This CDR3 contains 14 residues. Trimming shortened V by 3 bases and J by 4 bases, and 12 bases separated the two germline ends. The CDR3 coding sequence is TGTGCCAGCAGCGCGTGGGAAAGGCCAGATACGCAGTATTTT. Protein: CASSAWERPDTQYF.

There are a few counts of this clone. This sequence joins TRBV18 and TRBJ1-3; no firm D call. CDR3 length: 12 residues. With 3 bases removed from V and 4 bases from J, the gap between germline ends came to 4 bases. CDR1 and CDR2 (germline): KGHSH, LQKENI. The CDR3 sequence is CASSPRGNTIYF. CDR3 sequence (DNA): TGTGCCAGCTCACCGAGGGGAAACACCATATATTTT.

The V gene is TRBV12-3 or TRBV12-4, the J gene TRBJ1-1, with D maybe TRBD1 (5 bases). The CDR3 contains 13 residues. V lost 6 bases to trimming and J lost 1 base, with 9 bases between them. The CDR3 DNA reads TGTGCCAGCAGCCCCACAGGGAACACTGAAGCTTTCTTT. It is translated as CASSPTGNTEAFF.

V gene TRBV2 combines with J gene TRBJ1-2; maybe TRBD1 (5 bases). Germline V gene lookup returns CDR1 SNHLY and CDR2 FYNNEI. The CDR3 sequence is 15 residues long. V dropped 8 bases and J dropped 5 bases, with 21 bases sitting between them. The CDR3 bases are TGTGCCAGCTCCTTTATTGGGGACGGGCTGTATGGCTACACCTTC. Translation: CASSFIGDGLYGYTF. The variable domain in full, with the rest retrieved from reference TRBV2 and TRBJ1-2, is EPEVTQTPSHQVTQMGQEVILRCVPISNHLYFYWYRQILGQKVEFLVSFYNNEISEKSEIFDDQFSVERPDGSNFTLKIRSTKLEDSAMYFCASSFIGDGLYGYTFGSGTRLTVV.

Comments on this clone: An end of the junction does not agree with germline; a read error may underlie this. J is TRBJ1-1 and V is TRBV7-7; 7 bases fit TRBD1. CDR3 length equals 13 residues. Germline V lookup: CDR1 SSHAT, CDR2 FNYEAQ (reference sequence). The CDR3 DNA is TGTGCTAGCAGCTTAGGGACAGAGACTGAAGCTTTCTTT. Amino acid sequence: CASSLGTETEAFF.

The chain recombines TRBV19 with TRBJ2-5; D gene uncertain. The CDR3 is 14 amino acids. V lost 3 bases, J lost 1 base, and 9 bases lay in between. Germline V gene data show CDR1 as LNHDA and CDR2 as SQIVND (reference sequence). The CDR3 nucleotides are TGTGCCAGTAGTATGAACTGGGCCCAAGAGACCCAGTACTTC. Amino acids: CASSMNWAQETQYF.

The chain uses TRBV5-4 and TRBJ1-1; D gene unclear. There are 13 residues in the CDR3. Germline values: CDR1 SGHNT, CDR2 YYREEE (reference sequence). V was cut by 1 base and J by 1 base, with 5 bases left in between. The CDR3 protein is CASSLSRNTEAFF. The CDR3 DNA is TGTGCCAGCAGCTTGAGTAGGAACACTGAAGCTTTCTTT.

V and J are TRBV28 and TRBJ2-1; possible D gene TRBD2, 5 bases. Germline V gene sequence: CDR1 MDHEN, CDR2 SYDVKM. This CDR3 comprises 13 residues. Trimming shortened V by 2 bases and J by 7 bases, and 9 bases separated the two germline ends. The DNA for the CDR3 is TGTGCCAGCAGTTTAGGAGGCAGGAATGAGCAGTTCTTC. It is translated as CASSLGGRNEQFF.

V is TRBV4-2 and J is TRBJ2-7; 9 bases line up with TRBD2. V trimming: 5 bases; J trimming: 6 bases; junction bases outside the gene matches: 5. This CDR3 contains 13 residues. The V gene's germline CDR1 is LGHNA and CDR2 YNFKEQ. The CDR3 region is CASSALAGSEQYF. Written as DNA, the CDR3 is TGTGCCAGCAGCGCGCTAGCGGGGTCCGAGCAGTACTTC.

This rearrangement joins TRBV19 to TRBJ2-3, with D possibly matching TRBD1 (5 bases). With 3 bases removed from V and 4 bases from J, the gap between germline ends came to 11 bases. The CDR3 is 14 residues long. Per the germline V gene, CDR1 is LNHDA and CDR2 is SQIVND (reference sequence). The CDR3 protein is CASSISGLADTQYF. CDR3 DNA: TGTGCCAGTAGTATCTCAGGGTTGGCAGATACGCAGTATTTT.

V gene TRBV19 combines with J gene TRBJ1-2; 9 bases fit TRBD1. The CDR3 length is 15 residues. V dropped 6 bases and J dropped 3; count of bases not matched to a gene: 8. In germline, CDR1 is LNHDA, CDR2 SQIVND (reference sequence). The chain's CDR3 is CASRPGQGFDYGYTF. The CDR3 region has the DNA TGTGCCAGTAGGCCGGGACAGGGTTTCGACTATGGCTACACCTTC.

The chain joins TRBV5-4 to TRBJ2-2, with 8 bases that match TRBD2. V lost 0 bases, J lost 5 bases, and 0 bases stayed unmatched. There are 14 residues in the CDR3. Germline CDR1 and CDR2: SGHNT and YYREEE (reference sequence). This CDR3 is CASSLGLATGELFF. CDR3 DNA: TGTGCCAGCAGCTTGGGACTAGCGACCGGGGAGCTGTTTTTT.

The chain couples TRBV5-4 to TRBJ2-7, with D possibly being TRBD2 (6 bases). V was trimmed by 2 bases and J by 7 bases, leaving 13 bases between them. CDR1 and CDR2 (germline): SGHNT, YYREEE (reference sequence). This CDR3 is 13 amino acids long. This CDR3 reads CASSLDPAGEQYF. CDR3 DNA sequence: TGTGCCAGCAGCTTAGACCCGGCGGGGGAGCAGTACTTC.

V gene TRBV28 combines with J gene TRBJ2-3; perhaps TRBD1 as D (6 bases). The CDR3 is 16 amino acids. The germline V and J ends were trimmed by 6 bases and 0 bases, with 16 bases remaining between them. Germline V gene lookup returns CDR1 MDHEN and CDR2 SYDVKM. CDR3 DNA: TGTGCCAGCAGGTCTAGGGGGTCCTGGAGCACAGATACGCAGTATTTT. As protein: CASRSRGSWSTDTQYF.

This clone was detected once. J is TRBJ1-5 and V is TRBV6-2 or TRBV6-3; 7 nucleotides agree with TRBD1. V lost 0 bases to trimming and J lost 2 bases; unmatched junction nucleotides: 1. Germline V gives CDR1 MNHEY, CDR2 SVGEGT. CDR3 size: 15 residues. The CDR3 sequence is CASSYSGQRNQPQHF. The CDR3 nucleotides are TGTGCCAGCAGTTACTCGGGACAGCGCAATCAGCCCCAGCATTTT.

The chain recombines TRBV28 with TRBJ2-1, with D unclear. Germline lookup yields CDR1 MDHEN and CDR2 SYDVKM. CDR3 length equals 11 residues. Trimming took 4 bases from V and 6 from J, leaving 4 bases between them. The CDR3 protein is CASSSPNEQFF. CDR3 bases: TGTGCCAGCAGTTCCCCCAATGAGCAGTTCTTC.

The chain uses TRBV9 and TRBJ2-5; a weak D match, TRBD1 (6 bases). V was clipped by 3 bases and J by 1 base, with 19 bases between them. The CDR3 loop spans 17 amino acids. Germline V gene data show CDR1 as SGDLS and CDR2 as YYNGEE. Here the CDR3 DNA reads TGTGCCAGCAGCGGCCACAAAACAGGGTCGGGCCAAGAGACCCAGTACTTC. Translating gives CASSGHKTGSGQETQYF.

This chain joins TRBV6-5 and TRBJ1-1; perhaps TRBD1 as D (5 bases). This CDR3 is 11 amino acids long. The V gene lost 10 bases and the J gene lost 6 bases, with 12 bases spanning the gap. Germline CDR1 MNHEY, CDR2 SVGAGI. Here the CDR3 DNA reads TGTGCCACCAGGAGGGGCCCTGAAGCTTTCTTT. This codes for CATRRGPEAFF.

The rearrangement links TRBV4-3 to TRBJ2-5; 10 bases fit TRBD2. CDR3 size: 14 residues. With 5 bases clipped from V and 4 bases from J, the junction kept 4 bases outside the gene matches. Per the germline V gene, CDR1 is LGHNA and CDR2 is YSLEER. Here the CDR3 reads CASSYLAGVETQYF. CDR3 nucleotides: TGCGCCAGCAGCTACCTAGCGGGGGTAGAGACCCAGTACTTC.

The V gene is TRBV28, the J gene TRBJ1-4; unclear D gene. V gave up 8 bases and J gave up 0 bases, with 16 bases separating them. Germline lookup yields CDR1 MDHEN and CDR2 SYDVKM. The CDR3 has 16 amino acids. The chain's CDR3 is CASSAGALTTNEKLFF. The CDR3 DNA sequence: TGTGCCAGCTCAGCGGGCGCTTTGACAACTAATGAAAAACTGTTTTTT.

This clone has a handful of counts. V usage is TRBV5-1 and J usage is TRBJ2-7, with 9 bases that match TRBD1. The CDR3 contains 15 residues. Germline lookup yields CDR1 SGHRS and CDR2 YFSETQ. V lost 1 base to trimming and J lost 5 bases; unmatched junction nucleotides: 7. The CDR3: CASSLRGQGRDEQYF. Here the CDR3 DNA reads TGCGCCAGCAGCTTGCGCGGACAGGGGAGGGACGAGCAGTACTTC.

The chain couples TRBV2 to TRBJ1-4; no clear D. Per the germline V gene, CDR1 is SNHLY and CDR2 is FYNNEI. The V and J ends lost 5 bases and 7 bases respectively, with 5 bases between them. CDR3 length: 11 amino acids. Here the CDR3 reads CASSNSEKLFF. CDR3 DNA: TGTGCCAGCAGTAACAGTGAAAAACTGTTTTTT.